This paragraph reports one T cell receptor beta chain. Its antigen remains unknown. This entry comes from a study of OX40 agonist ivuxolimab in advanced cancers. Study outcomes and limitations: Some of the nonresponding patients also showed low levels of normalized T-cell clonal expansion. At doses 0.1 to 3.0 mg/kg, CD4+ and CD8+ clones expanded. The average count of expanded clones was higher among CD8+ T cells than among CD4+.

The CDR3 runs to 16 residues. Germline V gene data show CDR1 as LGHNA and CDR2 as YSLEER. V gave up 0 bases and J gave up 8 bases, with 17 bases separating them. Profiling relied on immunoSEQ multiplex PCR, and the TCRdb table lists in-frame clones only, not all of them. This table has about 62,000 clones, about four fifths appearing once. Material: CD4+ or CD8+ T cells sorted from blood, obtained in a trial of the OX40 agonist ivuxolimab. This chain connects TRBV4-3 to TRBJ2-1; no clear D gene. This receptor was obtained from an adult with an advanced solid tumor such as melanoma, head and neck, liver or kidney cancer. CDR3 in amino acids: CASSQEASTVQYEQFF. The CDR3 DNA reads TGCGCCAGCAGCCAAGAGGCCTCGACGGTCCAATATGAGCAGTTCTTC.